The entry below describes one TCR beta chain. Losses at the gene ends were 4 bases for V and 9 bases for J; bases not matched to a gene: 8. The germline gives CDR1 SGDLS, CDR2 YYNGEE. The CDR3 is made up of 16 amino acids. PCR amplification relied on 60 Vbeta primers (plus 13 Jbeta primers). Assay used: immunoSEQ multiplex PCR; TCRdb lists only in-frame clones, some missing. The table lists about 270,000 clones, under 80% of them singletons. This entry comes from a study of cytomegalovirus exposure and HLA in healthy donors. The receptor was isolated from a female donor in good health and CMV-seronegative. The chain joins TRBV9 to TRBJ2-1; TRBD2 aligns across 15 bases. Sequenced: PBMCs. For the CDR3, the DNA is TGTGCCAGCAGCCCATCAGGACTAGCGGGAGGGGGTGAGCAGTTCTTC. Translating it yields CASSPSGLAGGGEQFF. Combining the CDR3 with reference TRBV9 and TRBJ2-1 gives the whole variable domain DSGVTQTPKHLITATGQRVTLRCSPRSGDLSVYWYQQSLDQGLQFLIQYYNGEERAKGNILERFSAQQFPDLHSELNLSSLELGDSALYFCASSPSGLAGGGEQFFGPGTRLTVL.